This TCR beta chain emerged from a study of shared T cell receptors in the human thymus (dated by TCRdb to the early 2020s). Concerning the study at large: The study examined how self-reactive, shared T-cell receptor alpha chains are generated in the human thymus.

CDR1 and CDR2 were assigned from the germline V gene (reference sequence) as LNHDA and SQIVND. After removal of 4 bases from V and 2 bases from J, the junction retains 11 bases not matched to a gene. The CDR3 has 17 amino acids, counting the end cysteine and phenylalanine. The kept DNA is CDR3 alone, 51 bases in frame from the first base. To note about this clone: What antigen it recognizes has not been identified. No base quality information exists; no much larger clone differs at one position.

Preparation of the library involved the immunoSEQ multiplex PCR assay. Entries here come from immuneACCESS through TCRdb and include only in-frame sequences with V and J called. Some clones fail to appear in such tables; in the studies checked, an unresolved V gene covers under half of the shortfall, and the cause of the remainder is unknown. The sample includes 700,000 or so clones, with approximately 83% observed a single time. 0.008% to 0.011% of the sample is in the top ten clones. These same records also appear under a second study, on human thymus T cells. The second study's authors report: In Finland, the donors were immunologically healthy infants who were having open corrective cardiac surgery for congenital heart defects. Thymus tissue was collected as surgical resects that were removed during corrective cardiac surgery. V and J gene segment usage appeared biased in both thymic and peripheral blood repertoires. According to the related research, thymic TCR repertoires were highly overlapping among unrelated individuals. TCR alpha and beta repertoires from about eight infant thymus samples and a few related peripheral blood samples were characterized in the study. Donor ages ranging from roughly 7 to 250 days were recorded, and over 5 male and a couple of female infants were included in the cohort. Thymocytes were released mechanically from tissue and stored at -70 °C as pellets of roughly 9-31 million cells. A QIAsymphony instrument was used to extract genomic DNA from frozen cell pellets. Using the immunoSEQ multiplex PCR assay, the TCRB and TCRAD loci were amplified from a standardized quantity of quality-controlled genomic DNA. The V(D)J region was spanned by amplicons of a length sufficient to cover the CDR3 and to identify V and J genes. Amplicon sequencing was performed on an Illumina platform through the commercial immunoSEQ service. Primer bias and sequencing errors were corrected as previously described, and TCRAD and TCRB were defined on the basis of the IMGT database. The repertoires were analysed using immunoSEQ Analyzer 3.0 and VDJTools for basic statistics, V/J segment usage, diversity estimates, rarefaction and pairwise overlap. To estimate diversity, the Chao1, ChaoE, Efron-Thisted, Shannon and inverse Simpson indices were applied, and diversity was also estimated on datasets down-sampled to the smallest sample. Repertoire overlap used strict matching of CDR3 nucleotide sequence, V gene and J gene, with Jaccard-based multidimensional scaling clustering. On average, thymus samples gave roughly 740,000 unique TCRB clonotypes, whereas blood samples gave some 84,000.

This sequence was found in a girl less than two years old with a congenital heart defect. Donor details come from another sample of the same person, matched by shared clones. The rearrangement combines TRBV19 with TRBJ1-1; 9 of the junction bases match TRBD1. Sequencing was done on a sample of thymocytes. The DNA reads TGTGCCAGTAGTAAAGCTTGTGACAGGGGGTCTAACACTGAAGCTTTCTTT. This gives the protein CASSKACDRGSNTEAFF.